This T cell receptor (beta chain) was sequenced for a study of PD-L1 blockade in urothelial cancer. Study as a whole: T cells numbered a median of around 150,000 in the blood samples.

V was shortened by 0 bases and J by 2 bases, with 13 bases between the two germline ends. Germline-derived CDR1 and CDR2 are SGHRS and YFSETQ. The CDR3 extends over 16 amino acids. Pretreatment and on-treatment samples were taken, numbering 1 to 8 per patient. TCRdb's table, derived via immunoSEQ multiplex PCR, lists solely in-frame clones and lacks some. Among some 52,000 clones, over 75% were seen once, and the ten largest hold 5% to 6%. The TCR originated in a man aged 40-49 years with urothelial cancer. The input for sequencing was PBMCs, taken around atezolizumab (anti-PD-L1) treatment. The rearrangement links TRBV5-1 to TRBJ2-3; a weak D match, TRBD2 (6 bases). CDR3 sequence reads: CASSLAPGTSTDTQYF. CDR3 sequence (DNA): TGCGCCAGCAGCTTGGCCCCGGGGACTTCCACAGATACGCAGTATTTT. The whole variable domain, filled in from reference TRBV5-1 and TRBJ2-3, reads KAGVTQTPRYLIKTRGQQVTLSCSPISGHRSVSWYQQTPGQGLQFLFEYFSETQRNKGNFPGRFSGRQFSNSRSEMNVSTLELGDSALYLCASSLAPGTSTDTQYFGPGTRLTVL.